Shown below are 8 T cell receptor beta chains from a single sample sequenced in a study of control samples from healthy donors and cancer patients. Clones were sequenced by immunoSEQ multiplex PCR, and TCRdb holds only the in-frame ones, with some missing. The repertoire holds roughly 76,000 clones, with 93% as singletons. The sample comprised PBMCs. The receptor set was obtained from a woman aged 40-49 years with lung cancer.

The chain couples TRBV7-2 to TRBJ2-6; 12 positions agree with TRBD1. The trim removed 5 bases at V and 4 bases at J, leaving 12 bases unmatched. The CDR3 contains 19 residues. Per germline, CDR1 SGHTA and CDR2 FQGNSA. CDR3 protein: CASSHAGTGGAGGANVLTF. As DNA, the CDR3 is TGTGCCAGCAGCCACGCCGGGACAGGGGGCGCGGGCGGGGCCAACGTCCTGACTTTC.

The CDR3 spells CASSPGQGASYGYTF. The CDR3 DNA follows: TGCGCCAGCAGCCCGGGACAGGGTGCTAGCTATGGCTACACCTTC. V usage is TRBV5-1 and J usage is TRBJ1-2; 9 nucleotides agree with TRBD1. This CDR3 contains 15 residues. J was trimmed by 4 bases and V by 4 bases; bases with no gene match: 8. Germline V gene data show CDR1 as SGHRS and CDR2 as YFSETQ.

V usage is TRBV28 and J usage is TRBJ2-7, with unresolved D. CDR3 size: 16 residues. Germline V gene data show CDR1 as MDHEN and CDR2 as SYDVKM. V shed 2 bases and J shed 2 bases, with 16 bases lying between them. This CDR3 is CASSLIYGPSTYEQYF. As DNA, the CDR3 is TGTGCCAGCAGTTTAATTTACGGTCCCAGCACCTACGAGCAGTACTTC.

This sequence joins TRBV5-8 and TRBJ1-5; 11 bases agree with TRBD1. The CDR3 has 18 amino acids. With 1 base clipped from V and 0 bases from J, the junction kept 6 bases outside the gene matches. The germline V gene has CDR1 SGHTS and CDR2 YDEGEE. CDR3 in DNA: TGTGCCAGCAGCTTGTTTGGGACAGGGGGGCTTAGCAATCAGCCCCAGCATTTT. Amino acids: CASSLFGTGGLSNQPQHF. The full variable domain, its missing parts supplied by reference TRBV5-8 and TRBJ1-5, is EAGVTQSPTHLIKTRGQQATLRCSPISGHTSVYWYQQALGLGLQFLLWYDEGEERNRGNFPPRFSGRQFPNYSSELNVNALELEDSALYLCASSLFGTGGLSNQPQHFGDGTRLSIL.

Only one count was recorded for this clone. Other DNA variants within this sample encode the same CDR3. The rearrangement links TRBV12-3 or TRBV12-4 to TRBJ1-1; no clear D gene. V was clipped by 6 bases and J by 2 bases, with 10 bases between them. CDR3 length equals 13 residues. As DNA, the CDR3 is TGTGCCAGCAGCCTCGGTGTAAACACTGAAGCTTTCTTT. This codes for CASSLGVNTEAFF.

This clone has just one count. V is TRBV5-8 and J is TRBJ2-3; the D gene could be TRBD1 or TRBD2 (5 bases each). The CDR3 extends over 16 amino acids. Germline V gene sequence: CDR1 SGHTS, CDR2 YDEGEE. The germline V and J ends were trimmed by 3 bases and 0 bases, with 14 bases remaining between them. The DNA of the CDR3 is TGTGCCAGCAGCTCGGGGACGGGAACTAGCACAGATACGCAGTATTTT. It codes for CASSSGTGTSTDTQYF.

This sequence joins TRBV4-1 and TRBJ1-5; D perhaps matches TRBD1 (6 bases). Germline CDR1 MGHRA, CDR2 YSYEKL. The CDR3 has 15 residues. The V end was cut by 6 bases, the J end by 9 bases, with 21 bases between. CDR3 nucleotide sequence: TGCGCCAGCAGTCGTACCTCCAACAGGGAATGGCCCCAGCATTTT. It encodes CASSRTSNREWPQHF.

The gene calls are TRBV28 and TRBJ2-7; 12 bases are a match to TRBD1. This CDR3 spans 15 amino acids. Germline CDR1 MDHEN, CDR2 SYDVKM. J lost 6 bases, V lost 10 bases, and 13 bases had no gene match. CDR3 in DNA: TGTGCCACCAGCGCCCGGGGACAGGGGGCCGCCGAGCAGTACTTC. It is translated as CATSARGQGAAEQYF.